This entry is about one TCR beta chain. Other DNA sequences in the same sample also yield this CDR3. Germline V lookup: CDR1 MRHNA, CDR2 SNTAGT. The CDR3 is 15 amino acids. Trimming pared 5 bases from V and 1 base from J, leaving 13 bases between. The data were obtained in a study of blood T cell repertoires in COVID-19. About the research overall: PBMCs, B-cell-depleted T cells, or T cells were the source of the cDNA or gDNA that made up the material.

Authors' data handling: Scientists estimated how many nucleated cells there were by amplifying reference gene primers. The table came from immunoSEQ multiplex PCR; TCRdb's copy has only in-frame clones and leaves some out. V and J calls and clone size are those listed in that table; D and trimming were worked out from the DNA. The table lists approximately 82,000 clones, about four fifths of them singletons. This TCR derives from a man between 50 and 59 years old with active or convalescent COVID-19. Input material: peripheral blood. The chain carries TRBV6-4 and TRBJ2-3; tentative D call: TRBD2 (6 bases). CDR3 protein: CASSLSGGGTDTQYF. DNA for the CDR3: TGTGCCAGCAGTCTTTCCGGGGGAGGCACAGATACGCAGTATTTT.